This record looks at one TCR beta chain sequence and its context. Its recognized antigen is unknown. No much larger clonotype is one base removed from it; base qualities were not supplied. The sample's time point label, in plain terms: week 23, last vaccination. Every vaccine dose consisted of 300 ug of a 20-mer mutant IDH1 peptide in Montanide, administered subcutaneously together with topical imiquimod. All donors had newly diagnosed IDH1-mutant astrocytomas of WHO grade 3 or 4 that showed loss of nuclear ATRX. The samples were drawn from NOA16, a multicentre, single-arm, open-label phase I trial in Germany that tested a mutant IDH1 peptide vaccine in humans for the first time. Genomic DNA for TCRB sequencing was isolated from EDTA blood with the DNeasy Blood and Tissue Kit. The data derive from a study of a mutant IDH1 vaccine in newly diagnosed glioma (dated by TCRdb to the early 2020s). In the study overall: Eight vaccinations were administered to patients in weeks 1, 3, 5, 7, 11, 15, 19 and 23, corresponding to visits V03 through V10. In the chemotherapy-containing groups, vaccination started alongside temozolomide cycles, whereas in patients who had radiotherapy alone it started 4-6 weeks after radiotherapy. The roughly 33 treated patients were 62.5% male and around 40% female, with a mean age of around 40 years. Prior to enrollment, standard therapy consisting of radiotherapy alone, temozolomide alone, or radiochemotherapy with temozolomide had been administered to patients, with the combination being received by most patients. Peripheral blood was drawn at six visits: V03 (baseline), V05, V07, V10, V12 and V13. Longitudinal TCRB deep sequencing was done for 25 treated patients, wherever samples were available for exploratory analyses. Overall study results and their limits: Changes in the top peripheral T cell clonotypes picked up by TCRB sequencing did not appear to be linked to pseudoprogression. Vaccine-induced immune responses across multiple MHC alleles were detected in approximately 94% of patients. Selection of PBMC samples for TCRB deep sequencing was based on availability. It was noted by the authors that analyses of patient blood samples could not be reproduced owing to sample limitations.

Library construction relied on the immunoSEQ multiplex PCR assay. Rearranged TCR beta chain sequences were amplified with the hsTCRB Kit following the manufacturer's protocol. An Illumina MiSeq was used to sequence the TCRB libraries. The paper's processing steps were these. Demultiplexing, trimming and gene mapping were performed with the kit vendor's proprietary platform. The source is immuneACCESS, and TCRdb retained only in-frame sequences with V and J called. Part of the clones is not carried over; for the studies checked, unresolved V genes explain less than half of this, and the remainder is unexplained. For V, J and clone size, that table is used; D and trimming come from the DNA. The sample data list 70,000 to 95,000 clones, and about 85% of these were observed just once. The ten top clones hold around 0.77% of the sample. The CDR1 and CDR2 encoded by the germline V gene are LGHNT and FRNRAP. The CDR3 has 16 amino acids, counting the end cysteine and phenylalanine. Solely the CDR3 DNA is kept, with 48 bases framed from the first base. Trimmed from V: 0 bases; trimmed from J: 3 bases; junction bases lacking a gene match: 2.

This clonotype originated in a woman between 50 and 59 years old with glioma. Sequenced here: PBMCs, sampled from a glioma patient whose treatment included an IDH1 peptide vaccine. This chain joins TRBV12-5 to TRBJ2-5; the central 12 bases match TRBD2. The CDR3 is CASGLVGLAGKETQYF. The DNA is TGTGCTAGTGGTTTGGTGGGACTAGCGGGTAAAGAGACCCAGTACTTC.